Following are 26 T cell receptor beta chains from one sample sequenced in a study of shared clonotypes between healthy human individuals. The table came from immunoSEQ multiplex PCR; TCRdb's copy has only in-frame clones and leaves some out. The sample records over a million clones, 78% being singletons. The source material was memory CD4+ T cells from PBMCs. This sample's subset: CD45RA-negative fraction. The receptors stem from a man aged 18 to 29 in good health. Some clones in this sample may be carry-over from other donors' samples.

In its sample, this clone was seen many times. J is TRBJ1-4 and V is TRBV9; 8 bases are a match to TRBD1. There are 15 residues in the CDR3. The ends lost 3 bases at V and 8 bases at J; junction bases unmatched: 9. Germline assignment: CDR1 SGDLS and CDR2 YYNGEE. CDR3 amino acids: CASSAQGQVGEKLFF. DNA for the CDR3: TGTGCCAGCAGCGCCCAGGGACAGGTTGGGGAAAAACTGTTTTTT.

V usage is TRBV6-5 and J usage is TRBJ1-6, with 7 bases identical to TRBD1. The ends lost 6 bases at V and 5 bases at J; junction bases unmatched: 7. The CDR3 loop spans 15 amino acids. CDR1 and CDR2 from the germline V gene are MNHEY and SVGAGI. The CDR3 region has the DNA TGTGCCAGCAGGACGGGACAGACCCATAATTCACCCCTCCACTTT. Protein sequence: CASRTGQTHNSPLHF.

The table lists this clone with a few counts. This chain joins TRBV7-7 and TRBJ2-1, with D possibly matching TRBD2 (5 bases). The CDR3 contains 14 residues. Trimming removed 2 bases at V and 8 bases at J, with 13 bases between. The germline V gene encodes CDR1 SSHAT and CDR2 FNYEAQ (reference sequence). CDR3 sequence: CASSLNRFGDEQFF. CDR3 nucleotides: TGTGCCAGCAGCTTAAACCGTTTCGGGGATGAGCAGTTCTTC.

This rearrangement joins TRBV7-2 to TRBJ1-4; 10 bases are shared with TRBD1. The ends lost 4 bases at V and 8 bases at J; junction bases unmatched: 7. Germline loops: CDR1 SGHTA, CDR2 FQGNSA. The CDR3 covers 15 residues. The CDR3 protein is CASSSFGTGAEKLFF. CDR3 in DNA: TGTGCCAGCAGCTCTTTCGGGACAGGGGCCGAAAAACTGTTTTTT.

CDR3 nucleotide sequence: TGTGCCAGCAGCCTGGGGGCGGGAGAGATGAACACCGGGGAGCTGTTTTTT. This encodes CASSLGAGEMNTGELFF. This chain connects TRBV5-4 to TRBJ2-2, with D perhaps TRBD2 (7 bases). Trimming pared 4 bases from V and 1 base from J, leaving 17 bases between. CDR1 is SGHNT, CDR2 YYREEE, per germline (reference sequence). CDR3 length equals 17 residues.

CDR3 in amino acids: CASSTSTGLSTDTQYF. The CDR3 DNA sequence: TGTGCCAGCAGCACGTCGACAGGCCTCAGCACAGATACGCAGTATTTT. The chain is built from TRBV11-3 and TRBJ2-3, with D possibly TRBD1 on 6 matching bases. This CDR3 spans 16 amino acids. With 5 bases removed from V and 0 bases from J, the gap between germline ends came to 15 bases. CDR1 is SGHNT and CDR2 is YENEEA in the germline V gene.

This clone was seen a few times. V gene TRBV13 combines with J gene TRBJ2-7, with D hard to call. Germline CDR1 PRHDT, CDR2 FYEKMQ (reference sequence). The CDR3 contains 15 residues. The ends were cut back, 5 bases at V and 4 bases at J, with 18 bases in the middle. CDR3 DNA sequence: TGTGCCAGCAGCACAAAGGCAGGATGGGATTACGAGCAGTACTTC. Translation: CASSTKAGWDYEQYF.

The chain is built from TRBV5-8 and TRBJ2-1, with 8 bases fitting TRBD1. The CDR3 length is 15 residues. With V trimmed by 4 bases and J by 5 bases, 8 bases remained unmatched. Germline values: CDR1 SGHTS, CDR2 YDEGEE. The CDR3 loop is CASSVPGQADNEQFF. In DNA, the CDR3 is TGTGCCAGCAGCGTACCGGGACAGGCGGACAATGAGCAGTTCTTC.

The chain couples TRBV18 to TRBJ1-2; 12 positions match TRBD1. The CDR3 contains 14 residues. Germline V lookup: CDR1 KGHSH, CDR2 LQKENI. The junction had 3 bases not matched to a gene; V was cut back by 2 bases and J by 8 bases. This chain's CDR3 is CASSPGTGGRGYTF. The DNA of the CDR3 is TGTGCCAGCTCACCAGGGACAGGGGGCCGCGGCTACACCTTC. The variable domain in full, with the rest retrieved from reference TRBV18 and TRBJ1-2, is NAGVMQNPRHLVRRRGQEARLRCSPMKGHSHVYWYRQLPEEGLKFMVYLQKENIIDESGMPKERFSAEFPKEGPSILRIQQVVRGDSAAYFCASSPGTGGRGYTFGSGTRLTVV.

The rearrangement joins TRBV6-6 to TRBJ2-2; D might be TRBD1 or TRBD2, each matching 6 bases. Germline assignment: CDR1 MNHNY and CDR2 SVGAGI (reference sequence). Between the trimmed V and J ends, which lost 5 bases and 5 bases, there was a span of 15 bases. The CDR3 is 15 residues long. The CDR3 region has the DNA TGTGCCAGCAGTCGATCGGGGGCGCTGACCGGGGAGCTGTTTTTT. Translating it yields CASSRSGALTGELFF.

The V gene is TRBV11-2, the J gene TRBJ2-5, with 7 bases lining up with TRBD2. This CDR3 region has 16 residues. J was trimmed by 3 bases and V by 0 bases; bases with no gene match: 7. Germline V CDR1 and CDR2: SGHAT, FQNNGV. This CDR3 is CASSLDRSSGKETQYF. The CDR3 DNA follows: TGTGCCAGCAGCTTAGATAGATCTAGCGGTAAAGAGACCCAGTACTTC.

The chain combines TRBV5-6 with TRBJ1-2, with D tentatively TRBD1 (5 bases). The germline gives CDR1 SGHDT, CDR2 YYEEEE. Trimming stripped 9 bases from V and 8 bases from J, with 20 bases between. CDR3 size: 13 residues. The CDR3 sequence: CATGSGDRIGYTF. For the CDR3, the DNA is TGTGCCACCGGGAGTGGGGACCGTATAGGCTACACCTTC.

The V and J genes are TRBV4-3 and TRBJ2-3; 10 nucleotides align to TRBD1. CDR1 LGHNA and CDR2 YSLEER come from the germline V gene. This CDR3 spans 15 amino acids. J gave up 5 bases and V 1 base, and 3 bases lay outside the gene matches. CDR3 DNA sequence: TGCGCCAGCAGCCAAGTGGGACAGGGGCGAGATACGCAGTATTTT. This sequence encodes CASSQVGQGRDTQYF.

The rearrangement uses TRBV30 and TRBJ1-2; TRBD1 is a possible D gene (5 bases). The CDR3 runs 14 residues. V was pared by 3 bases and J by 6 bases, with 17 bases between. Germline lookup yields CDR1 GTSNPN and CDR2 SVGIG (reference sequence). The CDR3 region has the DNA TGTGCCTGGAGAAATCGGGGCATCAGAGATGGCTACACCTTC. It specifies CAWRNRGIRDGYTF.

This sequence joins TRBV11-2 and TRBJ2-7, with a possible D match to TRBD2 (6 bases). The CDR3 spans 15 residues. The V end lost 6 bases, the J end lost 6 bases, and 21 bases lay between the germline ends. Looked up from germline, CDR1 is SGHAT and CDR2 is FQNNGV. CDR3 sequence (DNA): TGTGCCAGCAGTCTTCTGGGGCTAGCGATAAGCGAGCAGTACTTC. It codes for CASSLLGLAISEQYF. Complete variable domain (other parts from reference TRBV11-2 and TRBJ2-7): EAGVAQSPRYKIIEKRQSVAFWCNPISGHATLYWYQQILGQGPKLLIQFQNNGVVDDSQLPKDRFSAERLKGVDSTLKIQPAKLEDSAVYLCASSLLGLAISEQYFGPGTRLTVT.

This chain connects TRBV11-3 to TRBJ1-1; TRBD1 matches at 9 bases. V gave up 1 base and J gave up 1 base; unmatched junction bases: 1. In germline, CDR1 is SGHNT, CDR2 YENEEA. The CDR3 extends over 15 amino acids. The CDR3 here is CASSLGQGENTEAFF. CDR3 nucleotide sequence: TGTGCCAGCAGCTTAGGACAGGGGGAGAACACTGAAGCTTTCTTT.

This chain joins TRBV9 and TRBJ2-7; the D gene is possibly TRBD2 (6 bases). V lost 3 bases, J lost 5 bases, and 18 bases lay in between. The CDR3 totals 15 residues. Germline CDR1 is SGDLS and CDR2 is YYNGEE. As DNA, the CDR3 is TGTGCCAGCAGCGCCCCCCCTCCGGGAGTGAACGAGCAGTACTTC. Protein: CASSAPPPGVNEQYF.

This clone was counted only a few times. The CDR3 sequence: CAISDSSYGYTF. CDR3 DNA sequence: TGTGCCATCAGTGATTCAAGCTATGGCTACACCTTC. V gene TRBV10-3 combines with J gene TRBJ1-2; D unclear. The CDR3 is made up of 12 amino acids. Trimming removed 3 bases from V and 4 bases from J, with 6 bases in between. Germline V gives CDR1 ENHRY, CDR2 SYGVKD.

On this clone itself: A clone one base away is much larger, so this may be a read error. The V call is TRBV2, the J call TRBJ1-5; the D gene is possibly TRBD1 (6 bases). V gave up 8 bases and J gave up 2 bases, with 13 bases separating them. This CDR3 has 14 residues. Germline-derived CDR1 and CDR2 are SNHLY and FYNNEI. The CDR3: CASGQGGGNQPQHF. For the CDR3, the DNA is TGTGCCAGCGGGCAAGGGGGAGGCAATCAGCCCCAGCATTTT.

This chain uses TRBV7-3 with TRBJ2-2, with TRBD2 matching 13 bases. V shed 5 bases and J 2 bases; nucleotides not matched to a gene: 5. Germline V lookup: CDR1 SGHTA, CDR2 FQGTGA. The CDR3 spans 17 residues. CDR3 DNA sequence: TGTGCCAGCAGCCCGGGACTAGCGGGATCAAACACCGGGGAGCTGTTTTTT. This gives the protein CASSPGLAGSNTGELFF.

The genes are TRBV11-3 and TRBJ2-1; perhaps TRBD2 as D (5 bases). Trimming cost V 5 bases and J 0 bases, with 8 bases left between them. Germline loops: CDR1 SGHNT, CDR2 YENEEA. The CDR3 has 14 amino acids. This CDR3 reads CASSGGGSYNEQFF. The CDR3 nucleotides are TGTGCCAGCAGCGGCGGAGGCTCCTACAATGAGCAGTTCTTC.

A few counts support this clone. The chain has TRBV7-2 and TRBJ2-5; 11 bases match TRBD2. With V trimmed by 1 base and J by 5 bases, 12 bases remained unmatched. The CDR3 runs to 18 residues. CDR1 SGHTA and CDR2 FQGNSA come from the germline V gene. CDR3 DNA sequence: TGTGCCAGCAGCTTAGTGGTAGCGGGAGGGCCGTCCTATGAGACCCAGTACTTC. The encoded protein is CASSLVVAGGPSYETQYF.

The chain is built from TRBV2 and TRBJ2-7; no clear D. Germline V gives CDR1 SNHLY, CDR2 FYNNEI. The CDR3 extends over 12 amino acids. V was cut by 9 bases and J by 2 bases, with 11 bases left in between. CDR3 in DNA: TGTGCCAGTGCACTGGCAGCCTACGAGCAGTACTTC. This translates into CASALAAYEQYF.

The V call is TRBV5-4, the J call TRBJ1-4, with TRBD1 as a possible D gene (6 bases). V was clipped by 3 bases and J by 8 bases, with 17 bases between them. In germline, CDR1 is SGHNT, CDR2 YYREEE (reference sequence). The length of the CDR3 is 15 residues. The CDR3 region is CASSSKTGYQEKLFF. The CDR3 nucleotides read TGTGCCAGCAGCTCCAAAACAGGGTACCAAGAAAAACTGTTTTTT.

The J gene is TRBJ2-2, the V gene TRBV6-6; the D gene is possibly TRBD2 (5 bases). Germline-derived CDR1 and CDR2 are MNHNY and SVGAGI (reference sequence). This CDR3 comprises 13 residues. Between the trimmed V and J ends, which lost 10 bases and 1 base, there was a span of 10 bases. CDR3 protein: CATELGNTGELFF. DNA of the CDR3: TGTGCCACTGAACTAGGGAACACCGGGGAGCTGTTTTTT.

This clone appeared a few times. The CDR3 DNA follows: TGTGCCAGCAGCTTGGCACGGTCAAAGGGAGATACGCAGTATTTT. Protein: CASSLARSKGDTQYF. This chain connects TRBV7-3 to TRBJ2-3; D is ambiguous. Trimming cost V 3 bases and J 5 bases, with 15 bases left between them. CDR1 SGHTA and CDR2 FQGTGA come from the germline V gene. This CDR3 contains 15 residues. The variable domain in full, with the rest retrieved from reference TRBV7-3 and TRBJ2-3, is GAGVSQTPSNKVTEKGKYVELRCDPISGHTALYWYRQSLGQGPEFLIYFQGTGAADDSGLPNDRFFAVRPEGSVSTLKIQRTERGDSAVYLCASSLARSKGDTQYFGPGTRLTVL.